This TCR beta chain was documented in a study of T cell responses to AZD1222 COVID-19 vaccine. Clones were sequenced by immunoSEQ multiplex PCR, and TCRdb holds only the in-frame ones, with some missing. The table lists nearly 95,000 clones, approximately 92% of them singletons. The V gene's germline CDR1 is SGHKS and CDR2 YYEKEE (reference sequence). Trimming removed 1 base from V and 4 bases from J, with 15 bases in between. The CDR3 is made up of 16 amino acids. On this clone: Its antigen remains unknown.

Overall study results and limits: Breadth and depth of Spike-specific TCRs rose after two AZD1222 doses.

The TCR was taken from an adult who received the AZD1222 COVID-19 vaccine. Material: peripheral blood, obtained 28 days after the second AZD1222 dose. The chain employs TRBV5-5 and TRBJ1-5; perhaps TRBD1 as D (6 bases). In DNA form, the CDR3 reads TGTGCCAGCAGCTTGAGCTCCAGGGGCCAGAATCAGCCCCAGCATTTT. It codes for CASSLSSRGQNQPQHF.